This T cell receptor (beta chain) appears in the sequencing data of a study of blood T cell repertoires in COVID-19. Trimming took off 4 bases at V and 1 base at J, with 10 bases between the two ends. The CDR3 is 14 amino acids. Germline CDR1 is MGHRA and CDR2 is YSYEKL. Some clones are missing from TCRdb's copy, which holds only in-frame ones; the method was immunoSEQ multiplex PCR. The data hold approximately 300,000 clones, with 75% to 95% observed a single time. While infection was still active, Seattle patients were enrolled and then followed longitudinally. The chain combines TRBV4-1 with TRBJ1-1; maybe TRBD1 (5 bases). What was sequenced was peripheral blood. The clonotype originates from a woman aged 30 to 39 with COVID-19, enrolled during active disease. This chain's CDR3 is CASSLLGGNTEAFF. The CDR3 nucleotides read TGCGCCAGCAGCCTTCTGGGGGGGAACACTGAAGCTTTCTTT.